This TCR beta chain stems from a study of T cells expressing NK-cell markers. Study background: Investigators obtained TCR beta repertoires from sorted CD3+CD56+NKG2C+, CD3+CD56+NKG2C- and CD3+CD56-NKG2C+ T cells. Study-wide results and caveats: NKG2C+ dominant clonotypes from 5 to 7 donors made up roughly 1.0-7.5% of CD8+ T cells.

TCRdb reprocessed the 5' RACE reads and keeps a single row for each CDR3 protein, giving no DNA. This listing includes approximately 550,000 distinct CDR3 sequences. This CDR3 spans 17 amino acids. Germline CDR1 reads SGHRS; CDR2 reads YFSETQ. Comment on this clonotype: Antigen unknown.

This TCR was recovered from a man younger than 35 in good health. This rearrangement joins TRBV5-1 to TRBJ2-5; the TCRdb call, TRBD2, lacks DNA for checking. Input material: blood T cells: a sorted CD56 or NKG2C T cell subset, CD4+ or CD8+ T cells, or bulk PBMC T cells (not recorded which). The CDR3 region is CASSLGTSGKYQETQYF.